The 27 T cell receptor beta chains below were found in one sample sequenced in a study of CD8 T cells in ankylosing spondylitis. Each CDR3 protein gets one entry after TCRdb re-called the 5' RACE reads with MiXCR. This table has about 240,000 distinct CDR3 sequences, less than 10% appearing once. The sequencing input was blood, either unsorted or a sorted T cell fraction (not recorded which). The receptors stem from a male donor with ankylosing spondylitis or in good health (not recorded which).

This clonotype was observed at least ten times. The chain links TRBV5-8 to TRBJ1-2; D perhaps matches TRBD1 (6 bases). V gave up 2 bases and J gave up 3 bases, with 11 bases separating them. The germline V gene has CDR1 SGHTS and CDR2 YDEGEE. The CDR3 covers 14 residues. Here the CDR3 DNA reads TGTGCCAGCAGCTTCCAGGGGAACGACTATGGCTACACCTTC. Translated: CASSFQGNDYGYTF.

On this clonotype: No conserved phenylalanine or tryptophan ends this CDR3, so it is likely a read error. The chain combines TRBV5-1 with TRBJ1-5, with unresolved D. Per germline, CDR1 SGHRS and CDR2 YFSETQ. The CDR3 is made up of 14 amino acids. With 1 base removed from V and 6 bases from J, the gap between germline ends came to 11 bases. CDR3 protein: CASSLSGDAQPQHI. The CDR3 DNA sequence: TGCGCCAGCAGCTTGAGCGGGGATGCTCAGCCCCAGCATATT.

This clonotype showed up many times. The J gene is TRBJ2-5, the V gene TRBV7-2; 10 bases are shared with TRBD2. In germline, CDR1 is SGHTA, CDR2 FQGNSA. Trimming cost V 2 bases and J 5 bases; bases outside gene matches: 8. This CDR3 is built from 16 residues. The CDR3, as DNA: TGTGCCAGCAGCTTAAGGACTAGCGGACATGGGGAGACCCAGTACTTC. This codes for CASSLRTSGHGETQYF.

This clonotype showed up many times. This CDR3 is CASSLQGENTGELFF. The CDR3 DNA sequence: TGTGCCAGCAGCTTACAGGGAGAGAACACCGGGGAGCTGTTTTTT. The chain uses TRBV7-9 and TRBJ2-2; D may be TRBD1 or TRBD2 (5 bases each). The germline V gene encodes CDR1 SEHNR and CDR2 FQNEAQ (reference sequence). The CDR3 is made up of 15 amino acids. V was trimmed by 2 bases and J by 1 base, leaving 8 bases between them.

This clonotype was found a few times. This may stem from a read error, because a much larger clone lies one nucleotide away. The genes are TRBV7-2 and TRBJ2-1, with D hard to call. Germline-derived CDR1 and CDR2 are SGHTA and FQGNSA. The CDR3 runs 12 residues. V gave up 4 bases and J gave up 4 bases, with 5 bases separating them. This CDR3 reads CASSSYYNEQFF. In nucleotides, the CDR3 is TGTGCCAGCAGCTCTTATTACAATGAGCAGTTCTTC. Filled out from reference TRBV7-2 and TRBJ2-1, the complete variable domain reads GAGVSQSPSNKVTEKGKDVELRCDPISGHTALYWYRQSLGQGLEFLIYFQGNSAPDKSGLPSDRFSAERTGGSVSTLTIQRTQQEDSAVYLCASSSYYNEQFFGPGTRLTVL.

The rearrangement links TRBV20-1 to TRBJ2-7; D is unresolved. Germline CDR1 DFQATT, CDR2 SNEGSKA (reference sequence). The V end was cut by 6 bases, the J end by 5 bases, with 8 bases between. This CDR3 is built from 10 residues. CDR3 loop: CSAYSDEQYF. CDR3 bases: TGCAGTGCGTACAGTGACGAGCAGTACTTC.

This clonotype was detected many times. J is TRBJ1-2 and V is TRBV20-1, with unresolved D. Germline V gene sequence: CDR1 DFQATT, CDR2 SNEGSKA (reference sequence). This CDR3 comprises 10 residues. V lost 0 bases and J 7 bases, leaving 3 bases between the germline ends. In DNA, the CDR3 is TGCAGTGCTAGAGAAAGTGGCTACACCTTC. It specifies CSARESGYTF.

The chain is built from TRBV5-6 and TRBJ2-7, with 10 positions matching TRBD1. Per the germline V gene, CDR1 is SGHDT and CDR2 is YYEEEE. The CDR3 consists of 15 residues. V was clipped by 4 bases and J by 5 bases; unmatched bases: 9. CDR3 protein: CASSGTDRGVNEQYF. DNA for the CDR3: TGTGCCAGCAGCGGAACGGACAGGGGGGTAAACGAGCAGTACTTC.

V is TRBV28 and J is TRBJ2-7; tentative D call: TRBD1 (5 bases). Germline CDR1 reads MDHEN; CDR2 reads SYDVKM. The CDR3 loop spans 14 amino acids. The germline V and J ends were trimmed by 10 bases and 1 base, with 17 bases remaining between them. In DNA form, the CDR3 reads TGTGCCATCGGCCCCGGACACATGTCCTACGAGCAGTACTTC. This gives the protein CAIGPGHMSYEQYF.

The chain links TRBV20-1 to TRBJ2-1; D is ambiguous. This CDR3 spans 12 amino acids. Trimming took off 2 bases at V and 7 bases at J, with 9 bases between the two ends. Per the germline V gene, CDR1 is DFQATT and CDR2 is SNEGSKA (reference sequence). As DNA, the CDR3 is TGCAGTGCTAGAAAATCGCGAAATGAGCAGTTCTTC. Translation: CSARKSRNEQFF.

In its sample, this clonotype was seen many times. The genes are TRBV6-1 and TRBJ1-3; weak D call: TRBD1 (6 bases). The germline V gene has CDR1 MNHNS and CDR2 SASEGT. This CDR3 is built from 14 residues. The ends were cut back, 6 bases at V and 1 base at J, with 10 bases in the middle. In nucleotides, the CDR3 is TGTGCCAGCAGACCCACAGGGTCTGGAAACACCATATATTTT. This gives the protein CASRPTGSGNTIYF.

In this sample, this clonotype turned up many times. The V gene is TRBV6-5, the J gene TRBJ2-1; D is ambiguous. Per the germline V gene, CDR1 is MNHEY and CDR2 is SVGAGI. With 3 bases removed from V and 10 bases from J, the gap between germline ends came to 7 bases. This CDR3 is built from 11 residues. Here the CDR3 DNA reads TGTGCCAGCAGTTATTTGGGCGAGCAGTTCTTC. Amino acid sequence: CASSYLGEQFF.

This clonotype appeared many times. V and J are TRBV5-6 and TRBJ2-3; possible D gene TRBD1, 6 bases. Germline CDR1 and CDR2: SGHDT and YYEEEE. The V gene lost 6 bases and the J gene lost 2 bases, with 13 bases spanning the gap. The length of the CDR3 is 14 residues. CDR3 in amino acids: CASKLGQITDTQYF. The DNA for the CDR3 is TGTGCCAGCAAATTGGGACAAATCACAGATACGCAGTATTTT.

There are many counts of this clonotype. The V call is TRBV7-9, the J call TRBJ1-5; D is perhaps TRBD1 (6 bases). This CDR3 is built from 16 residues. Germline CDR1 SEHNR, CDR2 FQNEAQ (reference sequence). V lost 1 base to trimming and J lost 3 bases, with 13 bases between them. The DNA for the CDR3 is TGTGCCAGCAGCTTAGGGGGAGGACAGTTCAATCAGCCCCAGCATTTT. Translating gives CASSLGGGQFNQPQHF.

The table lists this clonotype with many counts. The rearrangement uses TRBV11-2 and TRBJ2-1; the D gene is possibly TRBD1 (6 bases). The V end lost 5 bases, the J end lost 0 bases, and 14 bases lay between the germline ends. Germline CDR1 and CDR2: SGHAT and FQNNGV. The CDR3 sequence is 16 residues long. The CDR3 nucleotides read TGTGCCAGCAGCATCCGACAGGACAGCTCCTACAATGAGCAGTTCTTC. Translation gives CASSIRQDSSYNEQFF.

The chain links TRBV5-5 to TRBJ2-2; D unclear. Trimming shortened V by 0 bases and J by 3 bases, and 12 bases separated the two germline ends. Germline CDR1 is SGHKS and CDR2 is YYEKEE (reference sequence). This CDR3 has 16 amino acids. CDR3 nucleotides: TGTGCCAGCAGCTTGGGTCCTCAGGTTCACACCGGGGAGCTGTTTTTT. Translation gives CASSLGPQVHTGELFF.

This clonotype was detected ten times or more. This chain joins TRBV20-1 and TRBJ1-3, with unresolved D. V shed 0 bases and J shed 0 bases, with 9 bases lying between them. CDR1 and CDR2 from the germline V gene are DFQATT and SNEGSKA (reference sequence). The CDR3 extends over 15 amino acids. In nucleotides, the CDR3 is TGCAGTGCTAGAGATTGGGGAGGCTCTGGAAACACCATATATTTT. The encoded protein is CSARDWGGSGNTIYF.

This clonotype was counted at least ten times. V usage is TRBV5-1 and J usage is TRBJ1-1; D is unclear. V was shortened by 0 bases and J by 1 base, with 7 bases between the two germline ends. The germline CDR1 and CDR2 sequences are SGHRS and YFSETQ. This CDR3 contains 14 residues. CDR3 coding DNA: TGCGCCAGCAGCTTGGACAGCTCGAACACTGAAGCTTTCTTT. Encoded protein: CASSLDSSNTEAFF.

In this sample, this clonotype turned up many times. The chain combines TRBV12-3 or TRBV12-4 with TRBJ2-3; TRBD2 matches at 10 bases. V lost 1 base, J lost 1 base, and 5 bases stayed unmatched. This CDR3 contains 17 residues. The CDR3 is CASSLVPLAGRTDTQYF. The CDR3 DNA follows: TGTGCCAGCAGTTTAGTCCCACTAGCGGGACGCACAGATACGCAGTATTTT.

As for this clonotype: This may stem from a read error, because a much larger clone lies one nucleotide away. The CDR3 region is CASSHRTEAFF. CDR3 nucleotide sequence: TGTGCCAGCTCCCACCGTACTGAAGCTTTCTTT. V usage is TRBV18 and J usage is TRBJ1-1, with D uncertain. Per the germline V gene, CDR1 is KGHSH and CDR2 is LQKENI. CDR3 size: 11 residues. Deletions cut 6 bases from V and 5 bases from J, with 7 bases between.

CDR3 loop: CASSQEFGGEKLFF. As DNA, the CDR3 is TGCGCCAGCAGCCAAGAATTTGGGGGTGAAAAACTGTTTTTT. V and J are TRBV4-3 and TRBJ1-4; perhaps TRBD1 as D (5 bases). The CDR3 totals 14 residues. Trimming shortened V by 0 bases and J by 7 bases, and 9 bases separated the two germline ends. The germline gives CDR1 LGHNA, CDR2 YSLEER.

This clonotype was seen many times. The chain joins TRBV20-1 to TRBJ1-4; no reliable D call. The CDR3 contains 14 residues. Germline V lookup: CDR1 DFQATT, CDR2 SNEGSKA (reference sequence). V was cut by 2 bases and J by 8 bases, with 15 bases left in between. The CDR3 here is CSARSDGGGEKLFF. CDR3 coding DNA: TGCAGTGCTAGATCAGACGGAGGTGGGGAAAAACTGTTTTTT.

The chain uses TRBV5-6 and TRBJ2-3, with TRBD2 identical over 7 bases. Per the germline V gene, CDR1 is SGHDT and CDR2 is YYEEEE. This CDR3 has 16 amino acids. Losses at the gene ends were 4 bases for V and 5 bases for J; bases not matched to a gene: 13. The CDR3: CASSAGTTSRLDTQYF. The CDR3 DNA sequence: TGTGCCAGCAGCGCCGGGACTACCTCCCGACTAGATACGCAGTATTTT.

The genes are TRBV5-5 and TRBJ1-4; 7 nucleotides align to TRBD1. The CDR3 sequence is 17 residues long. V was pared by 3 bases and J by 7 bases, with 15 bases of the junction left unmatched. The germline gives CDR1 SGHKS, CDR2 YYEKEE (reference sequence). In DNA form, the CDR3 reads TGTGCCAGCAGCTCCTACAGGGGCCCTGAGATCGGTGAAAAACTGTTTTTT. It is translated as CASSSYRGPEIGEKLFF.

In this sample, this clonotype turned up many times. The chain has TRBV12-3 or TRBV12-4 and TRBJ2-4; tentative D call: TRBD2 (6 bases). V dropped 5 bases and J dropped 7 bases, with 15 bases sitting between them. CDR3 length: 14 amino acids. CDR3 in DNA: TGTGCCAGCAGTCCTAGCGCGAACGGTAACATTCAGTACTTC. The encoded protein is CASSPSANGNIQYF.

In DNA form, the CDR3 reads TGCAGTGCCACGGTACAGTCCTACGAGCAGTACTTC. Translating it yields CSATVQSYEQYF. This sequence joins TRBV20-1 and TRBJ2-7; D unclear. The CDR3 has 12 amino acids. V was clipped by 6 bases and J by 1 base, with 10 bases between them. The germline V gene encodes CDR1 DFQATT and CDR2 SNEGSKA (reference sequence).

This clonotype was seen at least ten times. The CDR3 coding sequence is TGCAGCGTTTTTCACAGCCGGCGAAACACCGGGGAGCTGTTTTTT. Its protein product is CSVFHSRRNTGELFF. The chain carries TRBV29-1 and TRBJ2-2; D is undetermined. Germline loops: CDR1 SQVTM, CDR2 ANQGSEA. The V end lost 5 bases, the J end lost 2 bases, and 15 bases lay between the germline ends. CDR3 size: 15 residues.